The next 30 T cell receptor beta chains were all read from a single sample in a study of control samples from healthy donors and cancer patients. Assay: immunoSEQ multiplex PCR; the TCRdb copy retains only in-frame clones and omits some. The table includes about 80,000 clones, about nine tenths detected once. Sequenced: blood. The source is a man aged 50 or older in good health.

CDR3 coding DNA: TGCGCCAGCAGTGACAGACCAAACACTGAAGCTTTCTTT. Translation gives CASSDRPNTEAFF. The chain employs TRBV10-1 and TRBJ1-1; no clear D gene. This CDR3 has 13 amino acids. The germline gives CDR1 WNHNN, CDR2 SYGVQD (reference sequence). V was clipped by 3 bases and J by 2 bases, with 7 bases between them.

This sequence joins TRBV7-9 and TRBJ2-5, with D uncertain. CDR3 size: 12 residues. V gave up 1 base and J gave up 7 bases, with 7 bases separating them. The germline V gene has CDR1 SEHNR and CDR2 FQNEAQ (reference sequence). The CDR3 DNA is TGTGCCAGCAGCTTAGAGTTTCGGACCCAGTACTTC. Its translation is CASSLEFRTQYF.

V is TRBV15 and J is TRBJ1-2; 8 nucleotides match TRBD1. Germline-derived CDR1 and CDR2 are LNHNV and YYDKDF (reference sequence). Trimming cost V 0 bases and J 6 bases; bases outside gene matches: 9. The CDR3 sequence is 16 residues long. The CDR3 DNA follows: TGTGCCACCAGCAGAGATCCCCCGGACAGGGACGATGGCTACACCTTC. Translation gives CATSRDPPDRDDGYTF. Combining the CDR3 with reference TRBV15 and TRBJ1-2 gives the whole variable domain DAMVIQNPRYQVTQFGKPVTLSCSQTLNHNVMYWYQQKSSQAPKLLFHYYDKDFNNEADTPDNFQSRRPNTSFCFLDIRSPGLGDTAMYLCATSRDPPDRDDGYTFGSGTRLTVV.

The chain combines TRBV19 with TRBJ1-6; D is unclear. The ends were cut back, 6 bases at V and 0 bases at J, with 3 bases in the middle. This CDR3 region has 13 residues. Germline CDR1 is LNHDA and CDR2 is SQIVND (reference sequence). The CDR3 sequence: CASRDSYNSPLHF. The CDR3 nucleotides read TGTGCCAGTAGGGACTCCTATAATTCACCCCTCCACTTT.

This chain uses TRBV28 with TRBJ1-3; maybe TRBD1 (6 bases). The ends were cut back, 9 bases at V and 0 bases at J, with 15 bases in the middle. Germline V gene lookup returns CDR1 MDHEN and CDR2 SYDVKM. The CDR3 runs 15 residues. The CDR3 region has the DNA TGTGCCAGTCGAGGGGGGTACGCCTCTGGAAACACCATATATTTT. Amino acid sequence: CASRGGYASGNTIYF.

This clone has just one count. The gene calls are TRBV19 and TRBJ2-7, with D perhaps assigned TRBD1 or TRBD2 (5 bases each). This CDR3 is built from 15 residues. CDR1 LNHDA and CDR2 SQIVND come from the germline V gene (reference sequence). V lost 1 base, J lost 0 bases, and 10 bases lay in between. CDR3 nucleotide sequence: TGTGCCAGTAGTATAGCAGGGAGCCTCTCCTACGAGCAGTACTTC. Translation: CASSIAGSLSYEQYF.

This chain uses TRBV6-5 with TRBJ1-1; the match to TRBD1 covers 9 bases. The junction had 13 bases not matched to a gene; V was cut back by 6 bases and J by 8 bases. CDR3 length: 15 residues. Per germline, CDR1 MNHEY and CDR2 SVGAGI. CDR3 coding DNA: TGTGCCAGCAGACCTCCTACCGGGACAGGGTCCGAAGCTTTCTTT. Amino acids: CASRPPTGTGSEAFF.

The rearrangement links TRBV18 to TRBJ1-2, with D possibly TRBD1 on 6 matching bases. CDR1 is KGHSH and CDR2 is LQKENI in the germline V gene. This CDR3 comprises 16 residues. Deletions cut 1 base from V and 2 bases from J, with 14 bases between. The CDR3 coding sequence is TGTGCCAGCTCACCACTATCGACAGGAAACAACTATGGCTACACCTTC. This sequence encodes CASSPLSTGNNYGYTF.

This clone came up once. V and J are TRBV14 and TRBJ1-1; TRBD1 aligns across 11 bases. CDR1 is SGHDN and CDR2 is FVKESK in the germline V gene. The CDR3 is 17 amino acids. The ends lost 0 bases at V and 4 bases at J; junction bases unmatched: 7. DNA for the CDR3: TGTGCCAGCAGCCAAGAGGTAGTGGGACAGGGGGGCACTGAAGCTTTCTTT. Protein sequence: CASSQEVVGQGGTEAFF.

CDR3 sequence reads: CASILNPRTLANYGYTF. CDR3 in DNA: TGTGCCAGCATCTTAAACCCTAGGACTTTAGCTAACTATGGCTACACCTTC. J is TRBJ1-2 and V is TRBV5-8; D call uncertain. The CDR3 runs 17 residues. Germline CDR1 and CDR2: SGHTS and YDEGEE. Trimming took off 6 bases at V and 0 bases at J, with 21 bases between the two ends.

The chain recombines TRBV5-6 with TRBJ1-1; D remains unclear. Per the germline V gene, CDR1 is SGHDT and CDR2 is YYEEEE. Trimming stripped 0 bases from V and 9 bases from J, with 12 bases between. The CDR3 spans 13 residues. The CDR3: CASSLEKGMKAFF. The CDR3 DNA is TGTGCCAGCAGCTTGGAGAAAGGGATGAAAGCTTTCTTT.

The chain recombines TRBV6-6 with TRBJ2-1; weak D call: TRBD1 (6 bases). Between the trimmed V and J ends, which lost 6 bases and 10 bases, there was a span of 19 bases. The CDR3 spans 14 residues. Germline V gene sequence: CDR1 MNHNY, CDR2 SVGAGI (reference sequence). DNA for the CDR3: TGTGCCAGCAGGATCACAGGGAGCCGGGACGAGCAGTTCTTC. Its translation is CASRITGSRDEQFF.

The chain uses TRBV12-3 or TRBV12-4 and TRBJ1-1; 7 bases agree with TRBD1. The V and J ends lost 7 bases and 6 bases, in that order; junction bases with no gene match: 5. This CDR3 contains 12 residues. Here the CDR3 reads CASILDRAEAFF. The DNA for the CDR3 is TGTGCCAGCATCTTAGACAGGGCTGAAGCTTTCTTT.

This clone was observed a single time. The gene calls are TRBV19 and TRBJ2-3, with 11 bases aligning to TRBD1. From germline, CDR1 is LNHDA and CDR2 SQIVND (reference sequence). The CDR3 has 15 amino acids. V was pared by 6 bases and J by 3 bases, with 5 bases of the junction left unmatched. The CDR3 region is CASSLGTGGTDTQYF. The CDR3 DNA is TGTGCCAGTAGCCTCGGGACAGGGGGGACAGATACGCAGTATTTT.

This sequence joins TRBV10-3 and TRBJ2-7; 10 bases align to TRBD1. V was clipped by 6 bases and J by 4 bases; unmatched bases: 3. Germline CDR1 is ENHRY and CDR2 is SYGVKD. The CDR3 has 13 amino acids. The CDR3 nucleotides read TGTGCCATCAGGGACAGGGGGAAATACGAGCAGTACTTC. This sequence encodes CAIRDRGKYEQYF.

This clone was counted a few times. The V call is TRBV5-1, the J call TRBJ2-5; maybe TRBD2 (7 bases). V lost 4 bases, J lost 5 bases, and 12 bases lay in between. The germline V gene encodes CDR1 SGHRS and CDR2 YFSETQ. This CDR3 is 13 amino acids long. The CDR3 region has the DNA TGCGCCAGCAGCGGCGGGGGCCCGGAGACCCAGTACTTC. Protein: CASSGGGPETQYF.

The rearrangement uses TRBV24-1 and TRBJ2-1, with D unresolved. Trimming cost V 3 bases and J 6 bases, with 17 bases left between them. The germline V gene encodes CDR1 KGHDR and CDR2 SFDVKD. The CDR3 is made up of 16 amino acids. CDR3 residues: CATSDDKAANINEQFF. CDR3 DNA sequence: TGTGCCACCAGTGATGATAAGGCAGCAAACATCAATGAGCAGTTCTTC.

This clone was seen only once. J is TRBJ2-2 and V is TRBV7-2; D unclear. The germline V gene encodes CDR1 SGHTA and CDR2 FQGNSA. Trimming left V 8 bases short and J 0 bases short, with 13 bases between. The length of the CDR3 is 15 residues. The chain's CDR3 is CASVQSFANTGELFF. The CDR3, as DNA: TGTGCCAGCGTACAGAGTTTCGCGAACACCGGGGAGCTGTTTTTT. The full variable domain, its missing parts supplied by reference TRBV7-2 and TRBJ2-2, is GAGVSQSPSNKVTEKGKDVELRCDPISGHTALYWYRQSLGQGLEFLIYFQGNSAPDKSGLPSDRFSAERTGGSVSTLTIQRTQQEDSAVYLCASVQSFANTGELFFGEGSRLTVL.

This chain joins TRBV3-1 (or the pseudogene TRBV3-2) and TRBJ1-1; D remains ambiguous. Trimming took off 4 bases at V and 4 bases at J, with 16 bases between the two ends. CDR1 and CDR2 from the germline V gene are LGHDT and YNNKEL (reference sequence). The CDR3 extends over 15 amino acids. The CDR3, as DNA: TGTGCCAGCAGCCTTCGGGTTGTGGCCTCCACTGAAGCTTTCTTT. This gives the protein CASSLRVVASTEAFF.

This chain connects TRBV7-8 to TRBJ1-1; D not resolved. V lost 5 bases and J lost 3, with 16 bases in between. Germline V gives CDR1 SGHVS, CDR2 FQNEAQ. The length of the CDR3 is 15 residues. This CDR3 reads CASSPRDSTHTEAFF. CDR3 coding DNA: TGTGCCAGCAGCCCAAGGGATTCGACACACACTGAAGCTTTCTTT.

This sequence joins TRBV18 and TRBJ2-7, with 12 bases that match TRBD1. Looked up from germline, CDR1 is KGHSH and CDR2 is LQKENI. V shed 1 base and J 4 bases; nucleotides not matched to a gene: 2. The CDR3 spans 15 residues. CDR3 nucleotides: TGTGCCAGCTCACCACGGGACAGGGGGCTTTACGAGCAGTACTTC. Translation gives CASSPRDRGLYEQYF.

The chain carries TRBV2 and TRBJ2-5; 11 nucleotides match TRBD2. The CDR3 loop spans 15 amino acids. Unmatched junction bases numbered 8, after V lost 7 bases and J lost 4 bases. CDR1 and CDR2 from the germline V gene are SNHLY and FYNNEI. The CDR3 loop is CASTKELAGAETQYF. CDR3 nucleotides: TGTGCCAGCACCAAGGAACTAGCGGGGGCAGAGACCCAGTACTTC.

This clone was seen once. The chain employs TRBV5-6 and TRBJ1-3; D is unresolved. V was trimmed by 7 bases and J by 4 bases, leaving 12 bases between them. CDR3 size: 13 residues. CDR1 is SGHDT, CDR2 YYEEEE, per germline. CDR3 DNA sequence: TGTGCCAGCCGCCCGGGGAACGGAAACACCATATATTTT. Translating gives CASRPGNGNTIYF. Combining the CDR3 with reference TRBV5-6 and TRBJ1-3 gives the whole variable domain DAGVTQSPTHLIKTRGQQVTLRCSPKSGHDTVSWYQQALGQGPQFIFQYYEEEERQRGNFPDRFSGHQFPNYSSELNVNALLLGDSALYLCASRPGNGNTIYFGEGSWLTVV.

Turning to this clone: An end of the junction does not agree with germline; a read error may underlie this. The chain recombines TRBV3-1 (or the pseudogene TRBV3-2) with TRBJ2-4; D is possibly TRBD2 (5 bases). The CDR3 runs to 18 residues. CDR1 is LGHDT and CDR2 is YNNKEL in the germline V gene (reference sequence). As DNA, the CDR3 is TGTACCAGCAGCCAAGGATTTGTTCTCTCAAAGAGGGAAAACATTCAGTACTTC. This encodes CTSSQGFVLSKRENIQYF.

The rearrangement links TRBV5-1 to TRBJ2-5; D perhaps matches TRBD2 (6 bases). The CDR3 consists of 15 residues. The germline V and J ends were trimmed by 0 bases and 5 bases, with 14 bases remaining between them. Germline CDR1 and CDR2: SGHRS and YFSETQ. The CDR3 loop is CASSLAGRGKETQYF. The CDR3 region has the DNA TGCGCCAGCAGCTTGGCCGGACGGGGGAAGGAGACCCAGTACTTC.

The V and J genes are TRBV11-2 and TRBJ1-6; 8 nucleotides line up with TRBD1. The CDR3 contains 14 residues. CDR1 SGHAT and CDR2 FQNNGV come from the germline V gene. The trim removed 5 bases at V and 9 bases at J, leaving 6 bases unmatched. CDR3 nucleotide sequence: TGTGCCAGCAGCCGACAGGGGTCGATTTCACCCCTCCACTTT. It is translated as CASSRQGSISPLHF.

The chain combines TRBV30 with TRBJ2-5; D unclear. Germline-derived CDR1 and CDR2 are GTSNPN and SVGIG (reference sequence). Trimming removed 4 bases at V and 5 bases at J, with 8 bases between. This CDR3 comprises 11 residues. CDR3 sequence (DNA): TGTGCCTGGATAGACGGGGAGACCCAGTACTTC. Protein sequence: CAWIDGETQYF. The full variable domain, completed using reference TRBV30 and TRBJ2-5, is SQTIHQWPATLVQPVGSPLSLECTVEGTSNPNLYWYRQAAGRGLQLLFYSVGIGQISSEVPQNLSASRPQDRQFILSSKKLLLSDSGFYLCAWIDGETQYFGPGTRLLVL.

The rearrangement links TRBV29-1 to TRBJ2-7; D perhaps matches TRBD2 (5 bases). The CDR3 length is 12 residues. Germline-derived CDR1 and CDR2 are SQVTM and ANQGSEA. Trimming removed 4 bases from V and 3 bases from J, with 10 bases in between. CDR3 amino acids: CSVVQAGYEQYF. In DNA, the CDR3 is TGCAGCGTTGTCCAGGCGGGCTACGAGCAGTACTTC.

V and J are TRBV5-1 and TRBJ1-6; unclear D gene. This CDR3 region has 14 residues. Germline V CDR1 and CDR2: SGHRS, YFSETQ. Trimming cost V 0 bases and J 5 bases, with 6 bases left between them. The CDR3 coding sequence is TGCGCCAGCAGCTTGGTTCGGGATAATTCACCCCTCCACTTT. Amino acid sequence: CASSLVRDNSPLHF.

This chain connects TRBV3-1 (or the pseudogene TRBV3-2) to TRBJ1-4, with D possibly being TRBD1 (6 bases). The CDR3 totals 16 residues. Trimming shortened V by 5 bases and J by 6 bases, and 19 bases separated the two germline ends. Germline assignment: CDR1 LGHDT and CDR2 YNNKEL (reference sequence). CDR3 DNA sequence: TGTGCCAGCAGCACAGGCAGGGGATCTCCTCATGAAAAACTGTTTTTT. This translates into CASSTGRGSPHEKLFF.